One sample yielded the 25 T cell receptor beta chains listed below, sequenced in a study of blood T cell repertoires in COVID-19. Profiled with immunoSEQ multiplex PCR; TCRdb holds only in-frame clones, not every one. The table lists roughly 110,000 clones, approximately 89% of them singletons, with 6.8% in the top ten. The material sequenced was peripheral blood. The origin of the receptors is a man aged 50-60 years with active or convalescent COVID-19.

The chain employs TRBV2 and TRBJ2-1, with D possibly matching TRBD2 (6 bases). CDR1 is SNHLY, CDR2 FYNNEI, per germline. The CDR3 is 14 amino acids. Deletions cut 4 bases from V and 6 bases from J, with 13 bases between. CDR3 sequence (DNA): TGTGCCAGCAGTGCATCCGGGAGAGTCAATGAGCAGTTCTTC. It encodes CASSASGRVNEQFF.

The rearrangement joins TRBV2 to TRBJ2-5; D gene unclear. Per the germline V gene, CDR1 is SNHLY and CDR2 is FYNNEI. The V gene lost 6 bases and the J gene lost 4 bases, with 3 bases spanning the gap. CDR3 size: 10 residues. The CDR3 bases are TGTGCCAGCAGGCGAGAGACCCAGTACTTC. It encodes CASRRETQYF.

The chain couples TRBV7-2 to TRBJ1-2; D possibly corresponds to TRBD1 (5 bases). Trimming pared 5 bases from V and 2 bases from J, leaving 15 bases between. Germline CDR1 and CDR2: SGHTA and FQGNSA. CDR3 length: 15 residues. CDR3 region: CASSMGSGGNYGYTF. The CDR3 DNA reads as TGTGCCAGCAGCATGGGGTCGGGGGGGAACTATGGCTACACCTTC.

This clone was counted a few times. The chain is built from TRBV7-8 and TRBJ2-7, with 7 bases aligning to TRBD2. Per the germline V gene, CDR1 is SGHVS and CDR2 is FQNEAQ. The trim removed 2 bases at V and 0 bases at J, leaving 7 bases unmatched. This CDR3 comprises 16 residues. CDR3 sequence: CASSLRRDYHSYEQYF. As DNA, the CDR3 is TGTGCCAGCAGCTTACGCAGGGACTACCACTCCTACGAGCAGTACTTC.

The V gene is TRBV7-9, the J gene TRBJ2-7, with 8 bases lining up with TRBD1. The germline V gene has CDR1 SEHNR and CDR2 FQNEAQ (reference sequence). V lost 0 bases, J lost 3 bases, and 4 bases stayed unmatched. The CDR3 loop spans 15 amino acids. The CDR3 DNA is TGTGCCAGCAGCTTAGCGCAGGGGGCCGGCTACGAGCAGTACTTC. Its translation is CASSLAQGAGYEQYF.

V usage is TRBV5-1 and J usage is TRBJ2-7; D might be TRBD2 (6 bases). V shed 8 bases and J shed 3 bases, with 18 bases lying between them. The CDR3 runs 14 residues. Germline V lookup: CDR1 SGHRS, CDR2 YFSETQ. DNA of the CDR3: TGCGCCAGTAAGCTTGGTAATAGCGGCTACGAGCAGTACTTC. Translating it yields CASKLGNSGYEQYF. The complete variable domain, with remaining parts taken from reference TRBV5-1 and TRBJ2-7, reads KAGVTQTPRYLIKTRGQQVTLSCSPISGHRSVSWYQQTPGQGLQFLFEYFSETQRNKGNFPGRFSGRQFSNSRSEMNVSTLELGDSALYLCASKLGNSGYEQYFGPGTRLTVT.

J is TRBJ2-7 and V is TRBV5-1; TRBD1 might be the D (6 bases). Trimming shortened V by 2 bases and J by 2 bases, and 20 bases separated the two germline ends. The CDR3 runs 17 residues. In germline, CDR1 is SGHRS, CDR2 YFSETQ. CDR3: CASSFGTLSMITYEQYF. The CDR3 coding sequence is TGCGCCAGCAGCTTCGGGACATTATCGATGATTACCTACGAGCAGTACTTC. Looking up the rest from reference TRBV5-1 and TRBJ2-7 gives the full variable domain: KAGVTQTPRYLIKTRGQQVTLSCSPISGHRSVSWYQQTPGQGLQFLFEYFSETQRNKGNFPGRFSGRQFSNSRSEMNVSTLELGDSALYLCASSFGTLSMITYEQYFGPGTRLTVT.

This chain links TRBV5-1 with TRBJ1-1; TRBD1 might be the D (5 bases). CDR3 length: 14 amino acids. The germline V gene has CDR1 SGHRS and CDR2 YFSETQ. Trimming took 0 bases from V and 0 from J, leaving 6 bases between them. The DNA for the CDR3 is TGCGCCAGCAGCTTGGAGACAGTGAACACTGAAGCTTTCTTT. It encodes CASSLETVNTEAFF.

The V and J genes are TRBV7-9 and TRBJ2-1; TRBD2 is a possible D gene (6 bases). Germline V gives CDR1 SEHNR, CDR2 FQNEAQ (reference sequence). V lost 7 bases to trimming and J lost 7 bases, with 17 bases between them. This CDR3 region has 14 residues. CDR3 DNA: TGTGCCAGCATCCTTAGCGGAAGCGGGAATGAGCAGTTCTTC. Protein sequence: CASILSGSGNEQFF.

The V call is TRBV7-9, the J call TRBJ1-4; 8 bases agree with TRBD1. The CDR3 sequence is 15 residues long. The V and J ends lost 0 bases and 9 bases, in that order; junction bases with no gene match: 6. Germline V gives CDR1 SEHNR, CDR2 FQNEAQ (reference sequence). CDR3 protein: CASSLARTGNQKLFF. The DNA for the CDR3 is TGTGCCAGCAGCTTAGCGAGGACAGGGAATCAAAAACTGTTTTTT. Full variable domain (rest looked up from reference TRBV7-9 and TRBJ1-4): DTGVSQNPRHKITKRGQNVTFRCDPISEHNRLYWYRQTLGQGPEFLTYFQNEAQLEKSRLLSDRFSAERPKGSFSTLEIQRTEQGDSAMYLCASSLARTGNQKLFFGSGTQLSVL.

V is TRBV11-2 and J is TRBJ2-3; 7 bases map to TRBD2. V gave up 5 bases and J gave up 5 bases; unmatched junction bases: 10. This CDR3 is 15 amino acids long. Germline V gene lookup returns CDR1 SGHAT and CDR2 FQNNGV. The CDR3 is CASSPRREIVDTQYF. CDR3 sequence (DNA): TGTGCCAGCAGCCCGCGGCGGGAGATTGTAGATACGCAGTATTTT.

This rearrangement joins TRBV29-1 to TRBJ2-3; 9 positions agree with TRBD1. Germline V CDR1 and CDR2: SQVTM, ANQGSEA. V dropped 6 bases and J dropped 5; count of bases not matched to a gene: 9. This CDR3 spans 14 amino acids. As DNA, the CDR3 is TGCAGCGTCCGGGACAGGGTGGTAGTAGATACGCAGTATTTT. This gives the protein CSVRDRVVVDTQYF.

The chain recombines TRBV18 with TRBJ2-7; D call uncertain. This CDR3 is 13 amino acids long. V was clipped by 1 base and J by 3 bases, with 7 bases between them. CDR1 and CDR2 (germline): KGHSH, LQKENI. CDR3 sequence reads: CASSPRADYEQYF. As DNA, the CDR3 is TGTGCCAGCTCACCACGGGCCGACTACGAGCAGTACTTC.

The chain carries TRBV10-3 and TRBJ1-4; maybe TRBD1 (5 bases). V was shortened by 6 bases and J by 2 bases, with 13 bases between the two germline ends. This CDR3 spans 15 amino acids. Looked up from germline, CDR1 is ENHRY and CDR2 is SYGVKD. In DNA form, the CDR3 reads TGTGCCATCAGGTCCGGAGGGGCGACTAATGAAAAACTGTTTTTT. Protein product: CAIRSGGATNEKLFF.

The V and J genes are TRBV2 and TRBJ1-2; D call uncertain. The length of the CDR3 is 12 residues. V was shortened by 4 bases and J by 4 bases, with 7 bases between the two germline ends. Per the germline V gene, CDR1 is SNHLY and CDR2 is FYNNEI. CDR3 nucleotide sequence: TGTGCCAGCAGTGTCGTCGTCTATGGCTACACCTTC. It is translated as CASSVVVYGYTF.

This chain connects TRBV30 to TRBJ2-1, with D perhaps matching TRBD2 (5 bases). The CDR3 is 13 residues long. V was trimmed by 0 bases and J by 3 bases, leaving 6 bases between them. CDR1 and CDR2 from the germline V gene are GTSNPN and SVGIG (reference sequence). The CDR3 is CAWSVLDYNEQFF. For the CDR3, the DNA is TGTGCCTGGAGTGTACTAGACTACAATGAGCAGTTCTTC. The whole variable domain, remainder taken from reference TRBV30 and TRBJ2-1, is SQTIHQWPATLVQPVGSPLSLECTVEGTSNPNLYWYRQAAGRGLQLLFYSVGIGQISSEVPQNLSASRPQDRQFILSSKKLLLSDSGFYLCAWSVLDYNEQFFGPGTRLTVL.

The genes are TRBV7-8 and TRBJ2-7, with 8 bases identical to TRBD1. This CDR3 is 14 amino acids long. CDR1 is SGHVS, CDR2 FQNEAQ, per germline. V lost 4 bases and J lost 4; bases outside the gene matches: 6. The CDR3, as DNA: TGTGCCAGCAGCTCATCCCAGGGGGCGTACGAGCAGTACTTC. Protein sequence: CASSSSQGAYEQYF.

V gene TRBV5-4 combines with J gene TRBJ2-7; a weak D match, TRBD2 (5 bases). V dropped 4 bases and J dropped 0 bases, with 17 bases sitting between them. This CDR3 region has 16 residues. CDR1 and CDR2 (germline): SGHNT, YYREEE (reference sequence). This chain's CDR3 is CASSPGRSGSSYEQYF. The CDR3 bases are TGTGCCAGCAGCCCCGGACGATCGGGGAGCTCCTACGAGCAGTACTTC.

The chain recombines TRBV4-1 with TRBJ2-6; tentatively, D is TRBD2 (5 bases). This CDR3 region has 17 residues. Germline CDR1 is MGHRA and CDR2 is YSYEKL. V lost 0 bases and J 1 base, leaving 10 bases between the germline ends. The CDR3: CASSQDTGVSGANVLTF. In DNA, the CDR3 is TGCGCCAGCAGCCAAGATACCGGGGTATCTGGGGCCAACGTCCTGACTTTC.

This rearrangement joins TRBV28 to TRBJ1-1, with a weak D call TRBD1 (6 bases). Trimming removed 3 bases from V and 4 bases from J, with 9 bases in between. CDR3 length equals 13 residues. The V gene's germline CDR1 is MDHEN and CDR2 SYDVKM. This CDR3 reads CASSFIGGTEAFF. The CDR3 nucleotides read TGTGCCAGCAGTTTCATAGGGGGCACTGAAGCTTTCTTT.

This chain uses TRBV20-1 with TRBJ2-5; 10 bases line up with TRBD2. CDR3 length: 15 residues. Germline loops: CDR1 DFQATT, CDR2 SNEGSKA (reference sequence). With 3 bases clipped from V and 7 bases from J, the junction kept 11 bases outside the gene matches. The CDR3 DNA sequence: TGCAGTGCTAGTTTAGCGGGAGGCCCCGTGGGGACCCAGTACTTC. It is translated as CSASLAGGPVGTQYF.

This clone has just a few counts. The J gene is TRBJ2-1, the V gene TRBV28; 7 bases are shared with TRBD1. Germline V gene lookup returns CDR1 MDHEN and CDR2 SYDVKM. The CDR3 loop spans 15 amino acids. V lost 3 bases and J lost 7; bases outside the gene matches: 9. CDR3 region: CASSFNRGRLNEQFF. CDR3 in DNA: TGTGCCAGCAGTTTTAACAGGGGACGACTGAATGAGCAGTTCTTC. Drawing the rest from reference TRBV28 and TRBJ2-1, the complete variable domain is DVKVTQSSRYLVKRTGEKVFLECVQDMDHENMFWYRQDPGLGLRLIYFSYDVKMKEKGDIPEGYSVSREKKERFSLILESASTNQTSMYLCASSFNRGRLNEQFFGPGTRLTVL.

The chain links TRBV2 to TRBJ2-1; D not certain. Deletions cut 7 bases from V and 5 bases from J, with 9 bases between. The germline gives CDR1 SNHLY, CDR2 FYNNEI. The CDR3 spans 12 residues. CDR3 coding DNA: TGTGCCAGCATGGGCCCCCACAATGAGCAGTTCTTC. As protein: CASMGPHNEQFF.

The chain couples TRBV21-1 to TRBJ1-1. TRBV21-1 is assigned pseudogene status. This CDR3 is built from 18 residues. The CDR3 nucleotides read TGTGCCAGCTCACAAATGGGGTTCGGGGGGGAACCGAACACTGAAGCTTTCTTT. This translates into CASSQMGFGGEPNTEAFF.

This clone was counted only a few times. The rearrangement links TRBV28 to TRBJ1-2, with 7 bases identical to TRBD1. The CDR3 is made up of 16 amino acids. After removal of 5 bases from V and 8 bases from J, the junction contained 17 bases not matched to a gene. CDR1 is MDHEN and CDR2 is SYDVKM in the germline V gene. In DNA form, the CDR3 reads TGTGCCAGCAGTCCCCTTGGGGCCCAGGGGGTAAGGGGCTACACCTTC. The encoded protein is CASSPLGAQGVRGYTF.